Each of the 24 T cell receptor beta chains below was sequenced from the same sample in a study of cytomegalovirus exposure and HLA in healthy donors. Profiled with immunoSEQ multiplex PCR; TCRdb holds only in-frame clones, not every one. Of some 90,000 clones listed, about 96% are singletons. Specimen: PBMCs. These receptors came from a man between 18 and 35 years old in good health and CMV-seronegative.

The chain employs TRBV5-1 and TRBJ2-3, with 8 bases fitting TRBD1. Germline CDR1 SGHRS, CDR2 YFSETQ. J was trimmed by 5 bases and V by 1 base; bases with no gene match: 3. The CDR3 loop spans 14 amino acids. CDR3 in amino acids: CASSLNRGIDTQYF. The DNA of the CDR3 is TGCGCCAGCAGCTTGAACAGGGGGATAGATACGCAGTATTTT. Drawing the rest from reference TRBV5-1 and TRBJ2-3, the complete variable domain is KAGVTQTPRYLIKTRGQQVTLSCSPISGHRSVSWYQQTPGQGLQFLFEYFSETQRNKGNFPGRFSGRQFSNSRSEMNVSTLELGDSALYLCASSLNRGIDTQYFGPGTRLTVL.

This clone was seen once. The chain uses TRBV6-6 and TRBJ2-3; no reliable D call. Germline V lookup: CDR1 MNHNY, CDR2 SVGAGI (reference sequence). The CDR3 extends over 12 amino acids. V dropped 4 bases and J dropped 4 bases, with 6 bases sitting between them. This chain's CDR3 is CASSSLADTQYF. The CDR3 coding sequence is TGTGCCAGCAGTTCCCTTGCAGATACGCAGTATTTT.

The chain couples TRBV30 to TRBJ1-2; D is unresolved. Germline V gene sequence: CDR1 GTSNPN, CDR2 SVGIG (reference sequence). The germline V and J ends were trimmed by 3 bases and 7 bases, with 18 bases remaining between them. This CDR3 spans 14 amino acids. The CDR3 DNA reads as TGTGCCTGGAGCTTCGGGCCCGGAGGCCGTGGCTACACCTTC. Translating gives CAWSFGPGGRGYTF.

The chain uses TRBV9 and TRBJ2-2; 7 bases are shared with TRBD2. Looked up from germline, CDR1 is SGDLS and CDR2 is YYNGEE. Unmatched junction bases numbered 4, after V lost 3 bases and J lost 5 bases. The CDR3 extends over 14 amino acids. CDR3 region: CASSAGGATGELFF. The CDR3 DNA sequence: TGTGCCAGCAGCGCGGGGGGAGCTACCGGGGAGCTGTTTTTT.

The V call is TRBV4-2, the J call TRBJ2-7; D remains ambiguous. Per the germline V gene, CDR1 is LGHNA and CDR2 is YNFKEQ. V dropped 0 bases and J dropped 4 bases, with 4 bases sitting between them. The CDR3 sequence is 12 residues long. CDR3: CASSQDMYEQYF. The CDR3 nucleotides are TGTGCCAGCAGCCAAGATATGTACGAGCAGTACTTC.

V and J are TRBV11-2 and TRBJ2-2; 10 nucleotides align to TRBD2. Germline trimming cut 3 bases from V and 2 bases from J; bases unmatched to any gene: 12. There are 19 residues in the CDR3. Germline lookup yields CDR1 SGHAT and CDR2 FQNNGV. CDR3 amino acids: CASSFWGSAGGPNTGELFF. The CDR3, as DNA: TGTGCCAGCAGCTTTTGGGGGTCAGCGGGAGGGCCAAACACCGGGGAGCTGTTTTTT.

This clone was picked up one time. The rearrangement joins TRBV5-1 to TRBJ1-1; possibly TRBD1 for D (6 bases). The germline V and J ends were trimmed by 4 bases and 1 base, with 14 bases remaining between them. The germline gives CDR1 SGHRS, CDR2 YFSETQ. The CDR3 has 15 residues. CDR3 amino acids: CASSPRTGQNTEAFF. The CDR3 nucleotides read TGCGCCAGCAGCCCCCGGACGGGACAGAACACTGAAGCTTTCTTT.

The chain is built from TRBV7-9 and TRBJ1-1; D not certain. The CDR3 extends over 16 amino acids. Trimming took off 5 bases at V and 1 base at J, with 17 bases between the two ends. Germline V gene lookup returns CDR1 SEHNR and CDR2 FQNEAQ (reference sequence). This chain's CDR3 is CASSLEVRRGNTEAFF. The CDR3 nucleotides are TGTGCCAGCAGCCTAGAGGTGCGGAGAGGGAACACTGAAGCTTTCTTT.

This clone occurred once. The CDR3 sequence: CASLSGGPTGELFF. In nucleotides, the CDR3 is TGTGCCAGCCTGTCAGGGGGGCCCACCGGGGAGCTGTTTTTT. V usage is TRBV7-8 and J usage is TRBJ2-2; D perhaps matches TRBD1 (7 bases). There are 14 residues in the CDR3. Germline loops: CDR1 SGHVS, CDR2 FQNEAQ. The V and J ends lost 8 bases and 4 bases respectively, with 14 bases between them.

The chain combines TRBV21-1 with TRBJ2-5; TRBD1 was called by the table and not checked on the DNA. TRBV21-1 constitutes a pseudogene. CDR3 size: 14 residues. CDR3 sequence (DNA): TGTGCCAGCAGCAAACGGCGACAGCAAGAGACCCAGTACTTC. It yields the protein CASSKRRQQETQYF.

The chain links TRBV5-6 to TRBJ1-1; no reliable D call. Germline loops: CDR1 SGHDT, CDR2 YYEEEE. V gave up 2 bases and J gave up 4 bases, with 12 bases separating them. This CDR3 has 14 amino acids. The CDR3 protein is CASSFFTSGTEAFF. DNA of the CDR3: TGTGCCAGCAGCTTCTTCACGTCGGGCACTGAAGCTTTCTTT. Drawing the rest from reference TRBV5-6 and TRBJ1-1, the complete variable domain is DAGVTQSPTHLIKTRGQQVTLRCSPKSGHDTVSWYQQALGQGPQFIFQYYEEEERQRGNFPDRFSGHQFPNYSSELNVNALLLGDSALYLCASSFFTSGTEAFFGQGTRLTVV.

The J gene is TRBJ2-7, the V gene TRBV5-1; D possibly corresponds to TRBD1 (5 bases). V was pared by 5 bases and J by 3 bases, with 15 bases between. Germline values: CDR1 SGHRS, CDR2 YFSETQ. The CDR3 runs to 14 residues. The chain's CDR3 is CASSLTTDIYEQYF. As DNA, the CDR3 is TGCGCCAGCAGTTTGACGACAGATATCTACGAGCAGTACTTC.

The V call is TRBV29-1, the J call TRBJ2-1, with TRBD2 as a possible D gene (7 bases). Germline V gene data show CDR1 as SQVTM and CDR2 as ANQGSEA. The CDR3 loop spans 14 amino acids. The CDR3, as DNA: TGCACCGCGAGGAGGGGGGGCGCCTACAATGAGCAGTTCTTC. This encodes CTARRGGAYNEQFF.

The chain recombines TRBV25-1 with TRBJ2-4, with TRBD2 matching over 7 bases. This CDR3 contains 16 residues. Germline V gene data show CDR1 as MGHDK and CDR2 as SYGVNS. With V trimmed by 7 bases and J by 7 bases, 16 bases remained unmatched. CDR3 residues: CASTPSGSTVHNIQYF. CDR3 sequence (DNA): TGTGCCAGCACCCCTAGCGGTTCGACGGTTCACAACATTCAGTACTTC.

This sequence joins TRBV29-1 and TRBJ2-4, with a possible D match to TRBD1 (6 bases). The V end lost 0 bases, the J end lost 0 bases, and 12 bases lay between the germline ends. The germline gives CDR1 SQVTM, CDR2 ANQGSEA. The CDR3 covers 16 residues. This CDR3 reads CSVEDRTVLAKNIQYF. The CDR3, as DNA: TGCAGCGTTGAAGATAGGACAGTGCTAGCCAAAAACATTCAGTACTTC.

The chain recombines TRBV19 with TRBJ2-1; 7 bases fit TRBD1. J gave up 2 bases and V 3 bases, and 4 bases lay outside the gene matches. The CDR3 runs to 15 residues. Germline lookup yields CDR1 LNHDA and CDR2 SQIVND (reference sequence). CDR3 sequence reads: CASSISGQTYNEQFF. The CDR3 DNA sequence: TGTGCCAGTAGTATCTCGGGACAGACCTACAATGAGCAGTTCTTC. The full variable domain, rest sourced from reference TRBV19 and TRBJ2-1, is DGGITQSPKYLFRKEGQNVTLSCEQNLNHDAMYWYRQDPGQGLRLIYYSQIVNDFQKGDIAEGYSVSREKKESFPLTVTSAQKNPTAFYLCASSISGQTYNEQFFGPGTRLTVL.

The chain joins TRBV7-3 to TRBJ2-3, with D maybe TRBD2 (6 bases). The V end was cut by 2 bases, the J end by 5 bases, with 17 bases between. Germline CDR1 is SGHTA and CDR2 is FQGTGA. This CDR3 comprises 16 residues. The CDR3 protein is CASSLVSGVGIDTQYF. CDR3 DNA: TGTGCCAGCAGCTTAGTTTCGGGAGTGGGAATAGATACGCAGTATTTT.

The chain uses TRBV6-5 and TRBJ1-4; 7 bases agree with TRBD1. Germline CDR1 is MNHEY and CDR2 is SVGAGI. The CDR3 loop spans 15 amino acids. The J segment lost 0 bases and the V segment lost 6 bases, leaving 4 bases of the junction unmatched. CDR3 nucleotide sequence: TGTGCCAGCAGCGGGACAGATGCAACTAATGAAAAACTGTTTTTT. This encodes CASSGTDATNEKLFF.

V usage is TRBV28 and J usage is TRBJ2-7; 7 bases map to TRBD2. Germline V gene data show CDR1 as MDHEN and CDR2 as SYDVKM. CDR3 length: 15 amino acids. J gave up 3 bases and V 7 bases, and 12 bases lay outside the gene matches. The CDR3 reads CASTEVAGVVYEQYF. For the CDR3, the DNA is TGTGCCAGCACCGAGGTTGCGGGAGTAGTCTACGAGCAGTACTTC.

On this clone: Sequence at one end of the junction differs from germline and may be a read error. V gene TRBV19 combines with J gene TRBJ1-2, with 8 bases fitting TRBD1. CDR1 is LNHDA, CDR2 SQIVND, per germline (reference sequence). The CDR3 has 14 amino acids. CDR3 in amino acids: CASSTLSYGTGEDF. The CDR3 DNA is TGTGCCAGTAGTACTCTCTCGTATGGGACAGGCGAAGACTTC. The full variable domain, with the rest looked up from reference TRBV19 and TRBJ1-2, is DGGITQSPKYLFRKEGQNVTLSCEQNLNHDAMYWYRQDPGQGLRLIYYSQIVNDFQKGDIAEGYSVSREKKESFPLTVTSAQKNPTAFYLCASSTLSYGTGEDFGSGTRLTVV.

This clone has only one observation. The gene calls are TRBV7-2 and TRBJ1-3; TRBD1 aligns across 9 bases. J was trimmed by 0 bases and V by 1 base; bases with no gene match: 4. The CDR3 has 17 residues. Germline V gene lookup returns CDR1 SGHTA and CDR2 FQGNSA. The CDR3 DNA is TGTGCCAGCAGCTTAGGAGGACAGGGGATCTCTGGAAACACCATATATTTT. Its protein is CASSLGGQGISGNTIYF.

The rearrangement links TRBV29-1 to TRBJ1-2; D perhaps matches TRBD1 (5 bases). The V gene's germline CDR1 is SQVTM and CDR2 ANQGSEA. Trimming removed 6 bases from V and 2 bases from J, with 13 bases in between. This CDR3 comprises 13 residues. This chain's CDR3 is CSVGWGENYGYTF. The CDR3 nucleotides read TGCAGCGTCGGGTGGGGGGAAAACTATGGCTACACCTTC.

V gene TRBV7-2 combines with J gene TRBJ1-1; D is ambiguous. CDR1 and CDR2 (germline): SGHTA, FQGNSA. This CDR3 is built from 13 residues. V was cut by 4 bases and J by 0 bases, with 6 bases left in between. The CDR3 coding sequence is TGTGCCAGCAGCTCGAGCCTGAACACTGAAGCTTTCTTT. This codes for CASSSSLNTEAFF.

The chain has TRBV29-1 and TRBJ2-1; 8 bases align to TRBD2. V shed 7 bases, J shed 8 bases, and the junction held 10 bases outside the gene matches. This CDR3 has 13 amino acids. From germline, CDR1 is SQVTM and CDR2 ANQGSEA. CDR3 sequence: CSGTSGPWDEQFF. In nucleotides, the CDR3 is TGCAGCGGAACTAGCGGCCCGTGGGATGAGCAGTTCTTC.